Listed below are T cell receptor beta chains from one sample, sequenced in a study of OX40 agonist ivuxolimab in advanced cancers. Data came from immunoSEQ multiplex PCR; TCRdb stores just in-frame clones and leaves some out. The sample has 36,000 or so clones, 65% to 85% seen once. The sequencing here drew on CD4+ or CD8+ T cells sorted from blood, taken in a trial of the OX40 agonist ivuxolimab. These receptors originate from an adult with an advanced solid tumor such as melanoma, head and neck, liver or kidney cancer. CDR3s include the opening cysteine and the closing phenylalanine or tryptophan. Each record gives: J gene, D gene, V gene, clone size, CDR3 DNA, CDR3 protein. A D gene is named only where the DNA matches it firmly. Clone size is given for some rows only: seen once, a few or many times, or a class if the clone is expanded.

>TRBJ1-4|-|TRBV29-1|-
TGCAGCGTCGCTGACAGCGCAACTAATGAAAAACTGTTTTTT
CSVADSATNEKLFF
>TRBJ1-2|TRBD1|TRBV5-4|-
TGTGCCAGCAGCGCGGACAGGTTCTATGGCTACACCTTC
CASSADRFYGYTF
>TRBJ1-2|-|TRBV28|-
TGTGCCAGCAGTCGGTACCGCCGGACTCGACTATCCCGTTATGGCTACACCTTC
CASSRYRRTRLSRYGYTF
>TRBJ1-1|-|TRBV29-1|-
TGCAGCGCGGACCCGGACGCCCCTATTAAAATCAAGCTGAACACTGAAGCTTTCTTT
CSADPDAPIKIKLNTEAFF
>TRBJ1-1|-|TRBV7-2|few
TGTGCCAGCAGCTTTCAGGGGAACACTGAAGCTTTCTTT
CASSFQGNTEAFF
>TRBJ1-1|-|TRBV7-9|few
TGTGCCAGCAGCTTTTCTCAGGGAAGGAGCACTGAAGCTTTCTTT
CASSFSQGRSTEAFF
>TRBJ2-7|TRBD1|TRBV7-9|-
TGTGCCAGCAGCTTATTTTATGGGACAGGGGACGAGCAGTACTTC
CASSLFYGTGDEQYF
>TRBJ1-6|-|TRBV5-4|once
TGTGCCAGCAGCTTGGCGTCAGGGTTTAATTCACCCCTCCACTTT
CASSLASGFNSPLHF
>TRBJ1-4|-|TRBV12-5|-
TGTGCTAGTGTCAGAAGGGGGAATGAAAAACTGTTTTTT
CASVRRGNEKLFF
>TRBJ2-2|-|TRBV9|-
TGTGCCAGCAGCGGGGGGACCGGGGAGCTGTTTTTT
CASSGGTGELFF
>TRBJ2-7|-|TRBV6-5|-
TGTGCCGCGGGGCCAGGGGAGGACGAGCAGTACTTC
CAAGPGEDEQYF
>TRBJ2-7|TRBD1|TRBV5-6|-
TGTGCCAGCACCCCTGTTCGCGACAGGGTCCTAGGATACGAGCAGTACTTC
CASTPVRDRVLGYEQYF
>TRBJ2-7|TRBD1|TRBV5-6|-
TGTGCCAGTGGAGGGACAGGTTGGTACGAGCAGTACTTC
CASGGTGWYEQYF
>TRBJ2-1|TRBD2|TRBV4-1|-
TGCGCCAGCAGCCAAGATCGACTAGCGGGGCTGATGGAGGAGCAGTTCTTC
CASSQDRLAGLMEEQFF
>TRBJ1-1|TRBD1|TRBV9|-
TGTGCCAGCAGCGTAGAGGGACAGGGGTTCTTGGACACTGAAGCTTTCTTT
CASSVEGQGFLDTEAFF
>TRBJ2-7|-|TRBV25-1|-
TGTGCCAGCAGTGGCGCCTCAAACGTCTACGAGCAGTACTTC
CASSGASNVYEQYF
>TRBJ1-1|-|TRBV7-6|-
TGTGCCAGCAGCTTAGGTTGGGGACAGAACACTGAAGCTTTCTTT
CASSLGWGQNTEAFF
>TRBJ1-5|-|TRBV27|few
TGTGCCAGCAGTTTATCGTCGGGAAGCAATCAGCCCCAGCATTTT
CASSLSSGSNQPQHF
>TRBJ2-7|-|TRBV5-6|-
TGTGCCAGCAGCGGGATTAACTACGAGCAGTACTTC
CASSGINYEQYF
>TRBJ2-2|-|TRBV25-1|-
TGTGCCAGCAGTGACCGGGGCCTCACCGGGGAGCTGTTTTTT
CASSDRGLTGELFF
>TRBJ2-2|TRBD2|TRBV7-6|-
TGTGCCAGCAGCCTAACTAGCGGAAGAAACACCGGGGAGCTGTTTTTT
CASSLTSGRNTGELFF
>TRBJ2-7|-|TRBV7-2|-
TGTGCCAGCAGCCCGGTAGTAGGGGGGGGCGGCCACGAGCAGTACTTC
CASSPVVGGGGHEQYF
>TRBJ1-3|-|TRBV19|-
TGTGCCAGTAGTATAGTAGGAACAGGGAGTGGAAACACCATATATTTT
CASSIVGTGSGNTIYF
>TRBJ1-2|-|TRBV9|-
TGTGCCAGCAGCGTAGCCGAGAGTGGCTACACCTTC
CASSVAESGYTF
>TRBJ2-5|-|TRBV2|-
TGTGCCAGCAGTGAATCGGCGGGGGCACGGGAGACCCAGTACTTC
CASSESAGARETQYF
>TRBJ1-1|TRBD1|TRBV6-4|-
TGTGCCAGCAGTGACTCACCCTCTACTCGCCCGGGACAGGGAAACACTGAAGCTTTCTTT
CASSDSPSTRPGQGNTEAFF
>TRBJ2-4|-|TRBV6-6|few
TGTGCCAGCACTTTACTACAGGGCGGACTAAACATTCAGTACTTC
CASTLLQGGLNIQYF
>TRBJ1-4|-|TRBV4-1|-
TGCGCCAGCAGCCAAGCTCAAGGGGGATTTGAGTTGGGAAAACTGTTTTTT
CASSQAQGGFELGKLFF
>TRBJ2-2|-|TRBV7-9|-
TGTGCCAGCAGCTTAGGCCCAGGGGAGCTGTTTTTT
CASSLGPGELFF
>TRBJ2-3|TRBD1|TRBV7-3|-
TGTGCCAGCAGCTTAATTGGTCAGGGGGCCTCTGTTTTT
CASSLIGQGASVF
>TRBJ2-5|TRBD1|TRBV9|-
TGTGCCAGCAGCGTCGGGACAGCGAGACAAGAGACCCAGTACTTC
CASSVGTARQETQYF
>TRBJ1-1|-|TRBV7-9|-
TGTGCCAGCAGCTCCCGTGGCTGGCACTCAGCTTTCTTT
CASSSRGWHSAFF
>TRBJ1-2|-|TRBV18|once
TGTGCCAGCTCGCCCCCTTCTTATGGCTACACCTTC
CASSPPSYGYTF
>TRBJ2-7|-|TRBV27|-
TGTGCCAGCAGTCCCGGACAGCTTTACGAGCAGTACTTC
CASSPGQLYEQYF
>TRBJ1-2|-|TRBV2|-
TGTGCCAGCAGTGAAGGGCGCGGGGGCTACACCTTC
CASSEGRGGYTF
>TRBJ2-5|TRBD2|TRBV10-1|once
TGCGCCAGCAGTGGCGGGGGGAAAGAGACCCAGTACTTC
CASSGGGKETQYF
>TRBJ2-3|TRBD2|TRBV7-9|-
TGTGCCAGCAGCTCCCGACTAGCGGCCACAGATACGCAGTATTTT
CASSSRLAATDTQYF